This T cell receptor beta chain was profiled in a study of blood T cell repertoires in COVID-19. Across the whole study: Some COVID-19 samples were acute and others convalescent; all came from the United States, Italy and Spain. T cells, B-cell-depleted T cells, or PBMCs supplied cDNA or gDNA.

The CDR3 is 16 residues long. Germline V gene sequence: CDR1 MDHEN, CDR2 SYDVKM. Trimming at V came to 6 bases and at J to 0 bases, leaving 5 bases not matched to a gene. In the original workflow: Reference gene primer amplification gave nucleated cell count estimates. TCRdb's table, derived via immunoSEQ multiplex PCR, lists solely in-frame clones and lacks some. V and J calls and clone size are as listed in that table; D and trimming were resolved from the DNA. This sample has about 210,000 clones, with around 82% found just once. The receptor was derived from a human donor in a cohort sampled during active COVID-19. This chain uses TRBV28 with TRBJ2-6; 7 bases agree with TRBD2. The sample comprised peripheral blood. CDR3 nucleotides: TGTGCCAGCAGCTGGGGGGGTGCCTCTGGGGCCAACGTCCTGACTTTC. Protein: CASSWGGASGANVLTF. Drawing the rest from reference TRBV28 and TRBJ2-6, the complete variable domain is DVKVTQSSRYLVKRTGEKVFLECVQDMDHENMFWYRQDPGLGLRLIYFSYDVKMKEKGDIPEGYSVSREKKERFSLILESASTNQTSMYLCASSWGGASGANVLTFGAGSRLTVL.